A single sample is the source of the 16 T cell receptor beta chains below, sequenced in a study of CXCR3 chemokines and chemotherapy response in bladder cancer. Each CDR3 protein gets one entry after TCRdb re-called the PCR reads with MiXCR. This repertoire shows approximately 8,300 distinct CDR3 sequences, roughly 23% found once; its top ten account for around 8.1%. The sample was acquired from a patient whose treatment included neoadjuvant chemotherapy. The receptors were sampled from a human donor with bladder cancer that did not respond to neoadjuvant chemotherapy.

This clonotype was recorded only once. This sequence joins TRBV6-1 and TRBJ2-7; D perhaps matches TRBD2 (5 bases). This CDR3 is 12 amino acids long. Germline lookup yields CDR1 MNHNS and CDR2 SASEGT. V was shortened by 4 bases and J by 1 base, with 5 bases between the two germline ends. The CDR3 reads CASSGGSYEQYF. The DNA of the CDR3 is TGTGCCAGCAGTGGAGGGTCCTACGAGCAGTACTTC.

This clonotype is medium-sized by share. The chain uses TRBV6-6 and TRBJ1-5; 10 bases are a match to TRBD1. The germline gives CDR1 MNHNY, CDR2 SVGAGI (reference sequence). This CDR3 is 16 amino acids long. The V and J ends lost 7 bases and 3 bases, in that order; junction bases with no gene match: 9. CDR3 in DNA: TGTGCCAGCAAAGACAGGGGGCGCATTAACAATCAGCCCCAGCATTTT. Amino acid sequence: CASKDRGRINNQPQHF.

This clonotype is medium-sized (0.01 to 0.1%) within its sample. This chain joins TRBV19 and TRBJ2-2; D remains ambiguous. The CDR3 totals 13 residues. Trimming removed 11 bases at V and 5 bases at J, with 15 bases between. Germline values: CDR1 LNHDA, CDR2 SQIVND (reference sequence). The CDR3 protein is CAPGLFMTGELFF. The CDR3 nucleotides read TGTGCCCCCGGTCTTTTTATGACCGGGGAGCTGTTTTTT. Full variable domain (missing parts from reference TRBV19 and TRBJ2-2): DGGITQSPKYLFRKEGQNVTLSCEQNLNHDAMYWYRQDPGQGLRLIYYSQIVNDFQKGDIAEGYSVSREKKESFPLTVTSAQKNPTAFYLCAPGLFMTGELFFGEGSRLTVL.

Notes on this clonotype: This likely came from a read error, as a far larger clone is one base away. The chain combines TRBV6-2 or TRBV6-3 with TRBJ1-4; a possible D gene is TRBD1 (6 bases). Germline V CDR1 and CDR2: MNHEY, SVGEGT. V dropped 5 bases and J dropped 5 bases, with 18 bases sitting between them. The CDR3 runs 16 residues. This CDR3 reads CASSESTGQGNEKLFF. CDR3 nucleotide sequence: TGTGCCAGCAGTGAGTCGACGGGTCAGGGGAATGAAAAACTGTTTTTT.

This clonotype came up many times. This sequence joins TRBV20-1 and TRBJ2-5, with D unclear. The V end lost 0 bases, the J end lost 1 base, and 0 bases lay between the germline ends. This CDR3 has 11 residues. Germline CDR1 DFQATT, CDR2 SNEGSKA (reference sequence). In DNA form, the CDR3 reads TGCAGTGCTAGAGACCAAGAGACCCAGTACTTC. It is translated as CSARDQETQYF.

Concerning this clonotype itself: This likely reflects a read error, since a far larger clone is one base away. CDR3 in amino acids: CAISSRSLLAGIYEQYF. In nucleotides, the CDR3 is TGTGCCATCAGTTCCCGCAGCCTACTAGCGGGGATTTACGAGCAGTACTTC. V and J are TRBV10-3 and TRBJ2-7; TRBD2 agrees at 10 bases. Per the germline V gene, CDR1 is ENHRY and CDR2 is SYGVKD. The V and J ends lost 5 bases and 4 bases, in that order; junction bases with no gene match: 14. The CDR3 contains 17 residues.

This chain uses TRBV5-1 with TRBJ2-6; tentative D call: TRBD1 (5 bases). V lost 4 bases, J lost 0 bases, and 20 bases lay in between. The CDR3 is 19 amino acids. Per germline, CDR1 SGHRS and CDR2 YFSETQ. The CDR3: CASSNGRAAHLSGANVLTF. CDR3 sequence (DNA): TGCGCCAGCAGCAATGGCAGGGCCGCTCACCTCTCTGGGGCCAACGTCCTGACTTTC. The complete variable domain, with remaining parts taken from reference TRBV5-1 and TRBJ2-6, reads KAGVTQTPRYLIKTRGQQVTLSCSPISGHRSVSWYQQTPGQGLQFLFEYFSETQRNKGNFPGRFSGRQFSNSRSEMNVSTLELGDSALYLCASSNGRAAHLSGANVLTFGAGSRLTVL.

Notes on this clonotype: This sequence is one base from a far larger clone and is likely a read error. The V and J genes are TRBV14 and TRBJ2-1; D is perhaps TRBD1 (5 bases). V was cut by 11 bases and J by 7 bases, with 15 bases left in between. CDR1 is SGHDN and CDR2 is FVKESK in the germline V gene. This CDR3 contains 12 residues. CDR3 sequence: CAGSPQGNEQFF. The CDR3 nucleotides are TGTGCCGGCTCACCTCAGGGAAATGAGCAGTTCTTC. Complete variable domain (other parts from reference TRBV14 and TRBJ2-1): EAGVTQFPSHSVIEKGQTVTLRCDPISGHDNLYWYRRVMGKEIKFLLHFVKESKQDESGMPNNRFLAERTGGTYSTLKVQPAELEDSGVYFCAGSPQGNEQFFGPGTRLTVL.

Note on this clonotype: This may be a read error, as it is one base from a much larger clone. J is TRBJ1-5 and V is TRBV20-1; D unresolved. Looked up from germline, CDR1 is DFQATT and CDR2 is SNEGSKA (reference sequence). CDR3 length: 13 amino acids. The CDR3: CRARDGMNQPQHF. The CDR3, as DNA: TGCAGAGCTAGAGACGGGATGAATCAGCCCCAGCATTTT.

CDR3 DNA sequence: TGTGCCAGCAGGCCCGGGACAGGGGCGTTGGAGCAGTACTTC. Its protein is CASRPGTGALEQYF. The chain couples TRBV6-2 or TRBV6-3 to TRBJ2-7; 10 nucleotides align to TRBD1. Germline V gene lookup returns CDR1 MNHEY and CDR2 SVGEGT. J was trimmed by 7 bases and V by 6 bases; bases with no gene match: 9. This CDR3 contains 14 residues.

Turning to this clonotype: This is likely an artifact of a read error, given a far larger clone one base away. In DNA, the CDR3 is TGTGCCATCAGTGAGCTCAGGGCGATGAACACTGAAGCTTTCTTT. This codes for CAISELRAMNTEAFF. The V call is TRBV10-3, the J call TRBJ1-1, with a weak D call TRBD1 (5 bases). CDR3 size: 15 residues. CDR1 is ENHRY, CDR2 SYGVKD, per germline. V lost 2 bases, J lost 0 bases, and 10 bases lay in between.

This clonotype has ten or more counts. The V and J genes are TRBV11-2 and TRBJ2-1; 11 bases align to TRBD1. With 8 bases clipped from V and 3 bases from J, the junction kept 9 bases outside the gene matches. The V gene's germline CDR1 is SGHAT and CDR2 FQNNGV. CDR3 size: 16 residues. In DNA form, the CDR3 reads TGTGCCAGCCTGGGGGGGGGACAGGGGGACTACAATGAGCAGTTCTTC. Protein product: CASLGGGQGDYNEQFF.

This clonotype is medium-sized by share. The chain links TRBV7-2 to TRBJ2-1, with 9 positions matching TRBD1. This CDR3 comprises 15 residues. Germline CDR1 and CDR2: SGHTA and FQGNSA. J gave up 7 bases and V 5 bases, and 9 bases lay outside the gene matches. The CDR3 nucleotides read TGTGCCAGCAGCGCAGGACAGGGGATCGTTAATGAGCAGTTCTTC. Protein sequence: CASSAGQGIVNEQFF.

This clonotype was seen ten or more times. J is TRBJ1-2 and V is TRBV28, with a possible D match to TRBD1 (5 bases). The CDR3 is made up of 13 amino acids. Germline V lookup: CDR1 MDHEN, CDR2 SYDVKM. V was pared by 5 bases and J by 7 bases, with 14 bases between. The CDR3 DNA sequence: TGTGCCAGCAGTACCCCAGGGTCTGGTGGCTACACCTTC. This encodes CASSTPGSGGYTF.

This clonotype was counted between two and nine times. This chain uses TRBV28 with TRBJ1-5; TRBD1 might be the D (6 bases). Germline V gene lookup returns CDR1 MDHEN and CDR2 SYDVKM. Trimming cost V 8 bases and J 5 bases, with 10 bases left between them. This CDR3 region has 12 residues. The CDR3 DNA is TGTGCCAGCCAGGGGCCCCATCAGCCCCAGCATTTT. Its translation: CASQGPHQPQHF.

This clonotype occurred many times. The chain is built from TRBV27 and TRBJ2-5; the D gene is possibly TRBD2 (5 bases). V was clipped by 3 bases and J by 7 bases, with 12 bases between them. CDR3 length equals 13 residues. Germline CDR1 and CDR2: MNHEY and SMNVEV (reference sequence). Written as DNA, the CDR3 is TGTGCCAGCAGTTTCTCGGGCGGAGGGACCCAGTACTTC. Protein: CASSFSGGGTQYF.